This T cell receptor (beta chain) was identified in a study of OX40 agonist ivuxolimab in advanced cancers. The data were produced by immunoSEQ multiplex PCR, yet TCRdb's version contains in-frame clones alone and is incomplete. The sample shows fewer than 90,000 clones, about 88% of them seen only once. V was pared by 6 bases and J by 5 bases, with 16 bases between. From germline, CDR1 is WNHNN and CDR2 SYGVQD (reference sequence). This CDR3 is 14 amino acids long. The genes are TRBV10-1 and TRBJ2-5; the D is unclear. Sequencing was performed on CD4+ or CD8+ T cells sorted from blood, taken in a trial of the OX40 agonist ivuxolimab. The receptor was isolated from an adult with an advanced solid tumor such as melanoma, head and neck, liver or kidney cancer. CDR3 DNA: TGCGCCAGCAGCTACGGCCCGGGCTCGGAGACCCAGTACTTC. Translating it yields CASSYGPGSETQYF.